This is a list of T cell receptor beta chains from one sample in a study of blood T cell repertoires in COVID-19. Libraries were prepared by immunoSEQ multiplex PCR; TCRdb keeps only in-frame clonotypes and omits some of them. Here the sample spans some 200,000 clones, 65% to 90% being singletons. Material: peripheral blood. These receptors all stem from a man older than 75 with acute or convalescent COVID-19. The CDR3 runs from the conserved cysteine through the conserved F or W. Each record gives: clone size, J gene, CDR3 length, V gene, D gene, CDR3 DNA, CDR3 protein. The D gene is left open where the match is weak. The size field is filled for only some rows; it gives once, few, many or a size class.

size: few; J: TRBJ1-3; length: 15; V: TRBV7-2; D: -; DNA: TGTGCCAGCAGCTTATCAGGGGTTACTGGAAACACCATATATTTT; CDR3: CASSLSGVTGNTIYF
size: -; J: TRBJ1-5; length: 14; V: TRBV5-6; D: -; DNA: TGTGCCAGCAGCTTGGGCAGGGGTGGGCAGCCCCAGCATTTT; CDR3: CASSLGRGGQPQHF
size: -; J: TRBJ2-2; length: 15; V: TRBV6-5; D: TRBD1; DNA: TGTGCCACGGGACGACCGCGACAGGGCACCGGGGAGCTGTTTTTT; CDR3: CATGRPRQGTGELFF
size: -; J: TRBJ2-1; length: 15; V: TRBV24-1; D: TRBD1; DNA: TGTGCCACCAGTGGTACAGGGGGCAATTACAATGAGCAGTTCTTC; CDR3: CATSGTGGNYNEQFF
size: -; J: TRBJ2-5; length: 14; V: TRBV18; D: TRBD1; DNA: TGTGCCAGCTCCCTACAGGGGGGCCAAGAGACCCAGTACTTC; CDR3: CASSLQGGQETQYF
size: -; J: TRBJ1-1; length: 13; V: TRBV19; D: -; DNA: TGTGCCAGTAGTAACACAGGTGCCCTTCAAGCTTTCTTT; CDR3: CASSNTGALQAFF
size: -; J: TRBJ2-3; length: 15; V: TRBV14; D: -; DNA: TGTGCCAGCAGCCAAGGATATAGGGGATCAGATACGCAGTATTTT; CDR3: CASSQGYRGSDTQYF
size: -; J: TRBJ2-3; length: 15; V: TRBV5-1; D: TRBD1; DNA: TGCGCCAGCAGCCGAGGACAGGGCGATGTCGTTACGCAGTATTTT; CDR3: CASSRGQGDVVTQYF
size: few; J: TRBJ1-3; length: 17; V: TRBV5-1; D: -; DNA: TGCGCCAGCAGCTTGCAGCCTTTAGGACAAGTTCAGGACACCATATATTTT; CDR3: CASSLQPLGQVQDTIYF
size: few; J: TRBJ2-1; length: 16; V: TRBV6-5; D: TRBD1; DNA: TGTGCCAGCAGTTCCTCCGGGACAGGGGGAGGGGGTGAGCAGTTCTTC; CDR3: CASSSSGTGGGGEQFF
size: -; J: TRBJ1-1; length: 15; V: TRBV18; D: TRBD1; DNA: TGTGCCAGCACAAAACAGGGGGCGGTATGGACTGAAGCTTTCTTT; CDR3: CASTKQGAVWTEAFF
size: -; J: TRBJ1-2; length: 14; V: TRBV7-9; D: -; DNA: TGTGCCAGCAGCTTAATCCTCTCGGGCTATGGCTACACCTTC; CDR3: CASSLILSGYGYTF
size: -; J: TRBJ2-1; length: 15; V: TRBV4-2; D: TRBD2; DNA: TGTGCCAGCAGCCCAGGACTAGCGGGAGGTAATGAGCAGTTCTTC; CDR3: CASSPGLAGGNEQFF
size: once; J: TRBJ1-6; length: 16; V: TRBV5-6; D: -; DNA: TGTGCCAGCAGCTTGTCTCTGGGGGCCTCAAATTCACCCCTCCACTTT; CDR3: CASSLSLGASNSPLHF
size: few; J: TRBJ2-1; length: 11; V: TRBV5-6; D: -; DNA: TGTGCCAGCAGCTGGGGAGGACAGCAGTTCTTC; CDR3: CASSWGGQQFF
size: -; J: TRBJ2-5; length: 16; V: TRBV7-2; D: TRBD2; DNA: TGTGCCAGCAGCTTCTCACCTAGCGGTATAAAAGAGACCCAGTACTTC; CDR3: CASSFSPSGIKETQYF
size: -; J: TRBJ1-4; length: 15; V: TRBV6-5; D: TRBD1; DNA: TGTGCCAGCAGCCTCACGACAGGGGCTGGAGAAAAACTGTTTTTT; CDR3: CASSLTTGAGEKLFF
size: -; J: TRBJ1-1; length: 14; V: TRBV29-1; D: -; DNA: TGCAGCGTTGGAACAGCTTCTTCGAACACTGAAGCTTTCTTT; CDR3: CSVGTASSNTEAFF